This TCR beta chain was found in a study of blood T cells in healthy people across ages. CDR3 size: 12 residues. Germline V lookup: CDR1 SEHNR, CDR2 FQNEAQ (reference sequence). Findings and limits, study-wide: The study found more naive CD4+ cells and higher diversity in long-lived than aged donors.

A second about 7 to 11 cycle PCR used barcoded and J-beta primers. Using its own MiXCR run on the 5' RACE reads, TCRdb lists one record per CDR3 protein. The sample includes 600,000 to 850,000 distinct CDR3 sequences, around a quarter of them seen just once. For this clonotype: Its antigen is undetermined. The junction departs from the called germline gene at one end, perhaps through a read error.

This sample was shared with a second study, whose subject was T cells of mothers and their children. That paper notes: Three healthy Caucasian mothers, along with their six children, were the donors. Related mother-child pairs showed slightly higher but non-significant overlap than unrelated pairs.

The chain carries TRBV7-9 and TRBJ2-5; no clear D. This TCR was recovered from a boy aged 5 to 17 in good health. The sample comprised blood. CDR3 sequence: CARSLLGETQYF. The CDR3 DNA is TGTGCCCGCAGCTTATTGGGGGAGACCCAGTACTTC.